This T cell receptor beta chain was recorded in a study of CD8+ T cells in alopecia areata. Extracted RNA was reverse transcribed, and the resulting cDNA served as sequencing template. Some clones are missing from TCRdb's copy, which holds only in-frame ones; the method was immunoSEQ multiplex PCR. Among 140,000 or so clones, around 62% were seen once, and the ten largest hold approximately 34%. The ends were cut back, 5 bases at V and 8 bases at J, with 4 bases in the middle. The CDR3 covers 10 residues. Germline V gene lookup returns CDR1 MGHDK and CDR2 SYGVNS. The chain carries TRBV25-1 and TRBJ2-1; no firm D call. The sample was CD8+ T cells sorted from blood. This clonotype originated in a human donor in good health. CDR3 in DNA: TGTGCCAGCAGTTTCCATGAGCAGTTCTTC. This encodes CASSFHEQFF.